This T cell receptor (beta chain) was sequenced during a study of technical replicates of blood from a handful of donors. CDR1 is LNHDA and CDR2 is SQIVND in the germline V gene (reference sequence). CDR3 length: 14 amino acids. Trimming shortened V by 10 bases and J by 2 bases, and 15 bases separated the two germline ends. Sequencing was performed with immunoSEQ multiplex PCR; in TCRdb, only in-frame clones are kept and a portion is missing. The repertoire holds tens of thousands of clones, with roughly 97% as singletons. The source material was T cells isolated from PBMCs. The chain combines TRBV19 with TRBJ1-3, with TRBD1 as a possible D gene (6 bases). The TCR originated in a human donor in good health. The CDR3 bases are TGTGCCACGGACCAGGGGCTAGCTGGAAACACCATATATTTT. Amino acid sequence: CATDQGLAGNTIYF. Based on the CDR3 plus reference TRBV19 and TRBJ1-3, the full variable domain is DGGITQSPKYLFRKEGQNVTLSCEQNLNHDAMYWYRQDPGQGLRLIYYSQIVNDFQKGDIAEGYSVSREKKESFPLTVTSAQKNPTAFYLCATDQGLAGNTIYFGEGSWLTVV.